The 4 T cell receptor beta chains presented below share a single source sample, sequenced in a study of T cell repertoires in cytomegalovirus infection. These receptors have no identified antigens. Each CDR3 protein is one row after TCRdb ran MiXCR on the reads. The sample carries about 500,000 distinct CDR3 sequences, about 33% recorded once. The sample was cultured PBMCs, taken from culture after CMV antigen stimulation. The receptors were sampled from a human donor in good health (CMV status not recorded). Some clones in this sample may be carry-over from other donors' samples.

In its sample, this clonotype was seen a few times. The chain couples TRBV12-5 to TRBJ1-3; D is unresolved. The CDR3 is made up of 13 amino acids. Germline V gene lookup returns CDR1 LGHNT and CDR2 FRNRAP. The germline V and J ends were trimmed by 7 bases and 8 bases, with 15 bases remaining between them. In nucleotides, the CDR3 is TGTGCTAGTGCCCTTGGGGTTTTCGACACCATATATTTT. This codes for CASALGVFDTIYF.

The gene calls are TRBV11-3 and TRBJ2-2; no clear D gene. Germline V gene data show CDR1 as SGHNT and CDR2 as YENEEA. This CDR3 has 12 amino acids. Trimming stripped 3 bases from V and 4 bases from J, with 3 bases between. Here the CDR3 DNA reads TGTGCCAGCAGCTTCTTCACCGGGGAGCTGTTTTTT. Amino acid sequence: CASSFFTGELFF.

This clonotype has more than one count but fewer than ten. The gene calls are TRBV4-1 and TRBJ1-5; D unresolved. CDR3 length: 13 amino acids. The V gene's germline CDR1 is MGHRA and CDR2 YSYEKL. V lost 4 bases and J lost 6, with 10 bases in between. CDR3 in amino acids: CASSLLPGQPQHF. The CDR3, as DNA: TGCGCCAGCAGCCTCCTCCCGGGTCAGCCCCAGCATTTT.

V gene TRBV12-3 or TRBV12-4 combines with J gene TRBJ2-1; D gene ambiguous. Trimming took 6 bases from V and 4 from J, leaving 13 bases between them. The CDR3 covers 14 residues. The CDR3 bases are TGTGCCAGCAGGGACCGGAACCTATACAATGAGCAGTTCTTC. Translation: CASRDRNLYNEQFF.